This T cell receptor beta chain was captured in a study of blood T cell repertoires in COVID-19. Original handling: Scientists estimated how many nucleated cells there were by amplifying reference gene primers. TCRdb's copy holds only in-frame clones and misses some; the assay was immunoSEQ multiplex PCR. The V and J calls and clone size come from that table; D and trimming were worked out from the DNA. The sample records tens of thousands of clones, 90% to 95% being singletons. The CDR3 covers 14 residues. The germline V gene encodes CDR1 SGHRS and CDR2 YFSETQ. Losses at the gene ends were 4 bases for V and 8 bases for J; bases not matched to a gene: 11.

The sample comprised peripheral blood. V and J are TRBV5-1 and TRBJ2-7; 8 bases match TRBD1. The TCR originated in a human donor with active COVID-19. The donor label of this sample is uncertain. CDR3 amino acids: CASSADRAGAQQYF. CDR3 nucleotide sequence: TGCGCCAGCAGCGCGGACAGGGCTGGAGCTCAGCAGTACTTC.